This TCR beta chain was identified in a study of T cells after yellow fever vaccination. Study-wide context: Fractions low in cell number were prepared with SMART-Seq v4 Ultra Low Input. Study conclusions and caveats: Abundant bulk-population clonotypes could contaminate the FACS-sorted repertoires. At around 95% for CD4 and around 91% for CD8, most primary-vaccination clones showed up again after the booster. A weaker but faster secondary response was observed, peaking on day 5 versus 15.

The CDR3 has 13 residues. The germline V gene has CDR1 MNHEY and CDR2 SVGEGT. J was trimmed by 2 bases and V by 6 bases; bases with no gene match: 4. TCRdb used MiXCR to reprocess the 5' RACE reads, holding one entry per CDR3 protein. The sample shows hundreds of thousands of distinct CDR3 sequences, 20% to 25% of them seen only once. With respect to this clonotype: What it binds is not known.

This sequence was found in a young man who received the YFV17D yellow fever vaccine. The sample in question was PBMCs, obtained about 21 days after the first yellow fever vaccination. The genes are TRBV6-2 or TRBV6-3 and TRBJ2-7; 7 bases fit TRBD1. The CDR3 DNA reads as TGTGCCAGCAGGCTGACAGGGCCCTACGAGCAGTACTTC. Encoded protein: CASRLTGPYEQYF.